This paragraph covers one TCR beta chain sequence. There are 16 residues in the CDR3. Trimming took 4 bases from V and 8 from J; bases not matched to a gene: 14. Germline assignment: CDR1 MGHRA and CDR2 YSYEKL. TCRdb's table, derived via immunoSEQ multiplex PCR, lists solely in-frame clones and lacks some. The top ten hold about 2% of the sample, which has over 250,000 clones, around 92% seen once. These data come from a study of blood T cell repertoires in COVID-19. The sample was PBMCs or T cells enriched from blood (not recorded which). This TCR was recovered from a woman aged 55-75 years who had recovered from COVID-19. The chain couples TRBV4-1 to TRBJ2-1; TRBD2 aligns across 7 bases. CDR3 bases: TGCGCCAGCAGCCGCACCGTCTATAGCGGGCCCTATGAGCAGTTCTTC. Protein sequence: CASSRTVYSGPYEQFF.